This T cell receptor beta chain originates from a study of radiotherapy plus CTLA-4 blockade in lung cancer. Study findings and constraints: The study found tumor-derived TCR clones expanded in blood after radiotherapy plus ipilimumab. The best predictor of response was reported to be early blood T cell clone dynamics, with interferon-beta.

The repertoire was sequenced with immunoSEQ multiplex PCR; TCRdb's copy has only in-frame clones and lacks some. Of 80,000 to 100,000 clones in the sample, around 90% were seen once. As for this clone: Its antigen is unidentified.

Trimming cost V 4 bases and J 5 bases; bases outside gene matches: 7. Per germline, CDR1 SGHRS and CDR2 YFSETQ. The CDR3 is 15 residues long. The starting material was peripheral blood, obtained from a patient treated with radiotherapy plus ipilimumab. This chain joins TRBV5-1 and TRBJ1-4; TRBD1 aligns across 8 bases. The sequence derives from a human donor with non-small cell lung cancer that progressed on radiotherapy plus ipilimumab. DNA of the CDR3: TGCGCCAGCAGCCTGAGGACAGGGAAGAATGAAAAACTGTTTTTT. Its translation is CASSLRTGKNEKLFF.